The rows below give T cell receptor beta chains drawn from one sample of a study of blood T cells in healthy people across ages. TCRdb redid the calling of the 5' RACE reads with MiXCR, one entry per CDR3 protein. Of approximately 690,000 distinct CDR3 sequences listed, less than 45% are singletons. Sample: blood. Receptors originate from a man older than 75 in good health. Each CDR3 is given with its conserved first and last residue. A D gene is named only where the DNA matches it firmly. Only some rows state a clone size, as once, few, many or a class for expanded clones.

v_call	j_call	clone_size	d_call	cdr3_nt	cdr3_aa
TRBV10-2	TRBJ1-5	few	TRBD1	TGCGCCAGCCGGGGACAGGGCAATCAGCCCCAGCATTTT	CASRGQGNQPQHF
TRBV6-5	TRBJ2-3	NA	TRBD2	TGTGCCAGCAGTTACTCGCCGGGACTAGCGGGACCGGCAGGTGATACGCAGTATTTT	CASSYSPGLAGPAGDTQYF
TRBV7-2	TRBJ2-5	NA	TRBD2	TGTGCCAGCAGCGGGGGGGGGACTAGGGAAGAGACCCAGTACTTT	CASSGGGTREETQYF
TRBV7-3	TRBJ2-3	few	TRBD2	TGTGCCAGCAGCTTAACAGGAGCGGGAGGGGCCACAGATACGCAGTATTTT	CASSLTGAGGATDTQYF
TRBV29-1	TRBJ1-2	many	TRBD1	TGCAGCGTTGAAAGCCAGGGGGTCAATGGCTACACCTTC	CSVESQGVNGYTF
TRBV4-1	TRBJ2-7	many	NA	TGCGCCAGCAGCCAAGAAGGAGGGTCCTACGAGCAGTACTTC	CASSQEGGSYEQYF
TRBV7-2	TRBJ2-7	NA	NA	TGTGCCAGCAGCTTAGTGGCAGGACCCTCCTGCGAGCAGTACTTC	CASSLVAGPSCEQYF
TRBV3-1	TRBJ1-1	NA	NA	TGTGCCAGCAGCCAAAGGGAGGGTTTGGGCCCCGAAGCTTTCTTT	CASSQREGLGPEAFF
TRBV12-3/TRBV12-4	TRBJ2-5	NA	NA	TGTGCCAGCAGTGTAGAGTTCCTACAAGAGACCCAGTACTTC	CASSVEFLQETQYF
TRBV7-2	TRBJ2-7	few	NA	TGTGCCAGCAGCCGAACAGGGCCGTGCGAGCAGTACTTC	CASSRTGPCEQYF
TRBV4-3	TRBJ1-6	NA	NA	TGCGCCAGCAGCCAAGAAGGGGGGACTAATTCACCCCCCCACTTT	CASSQEGGTNSPPHF
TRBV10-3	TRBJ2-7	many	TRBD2	TGTGCCATCAGCCGCGCCGGGAGGGCCTACGAGCAGTACTTC	CAISRAGRAYEQYF
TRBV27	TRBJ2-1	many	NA	TGTGCCAGCAGACCGCGGGGCCCCACGGGGAATGAGCAGTTCTTC	CASRPRGPTGNEQFF
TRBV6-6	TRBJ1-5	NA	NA	TGTGCCAGCAGTTACCTGGACAGATATCAGCCCCAGCATTTT	CASSYLDRYQPQHF
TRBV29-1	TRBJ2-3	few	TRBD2	TGCAGCGTTGTACTAGCGGGTCTCACAGATACGCAGTATTTT	CSVVLAGLTDTQYF
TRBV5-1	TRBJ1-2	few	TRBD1	TGCGCCAGCAGCCCGACAGGGTATGGCTACACCTTC	CASSPTGYGYTF
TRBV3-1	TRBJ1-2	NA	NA	TGTGCCAGCAGCTCTCGGGCAGGGGCTAACTATGGCTACACCTTC	CASSSRAGANYGYTF
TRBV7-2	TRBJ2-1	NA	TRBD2	TGTGCCAGCAGCTTAGGGTTTAGCGGGAGCAGTATCAATGAGCAGTTCTTC	CASSLGFSGSSINEQFF
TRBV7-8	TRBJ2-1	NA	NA	TGTGCCAGCAGACACGCGACAGGGAGGAATGAGCAGTTCTTC	CASRHATGRNEQFF
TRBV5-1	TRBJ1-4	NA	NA	TGCGCCAGCAAGTCCGGGCAGGTTGATGAAAAACTGTTTTTT	CASKSGQVDEKLFF
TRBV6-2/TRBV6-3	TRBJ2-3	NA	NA	TGTGCCAGCAGTTACGGCGGAGGGGCGCAGTATTTT	CASSYGGGAQYF
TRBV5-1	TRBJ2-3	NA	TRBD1	TGCGCCAGCAGCCCGGACAGGGGAATCGCAGATACGCAGTATTTT	CASSPDRGIADTQYF
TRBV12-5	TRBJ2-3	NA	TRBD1	TGTGCTAGTGGCGTCGGACAGGAGATCACAGATACGCAGTATTTT	CASGVGQEITDTQYF
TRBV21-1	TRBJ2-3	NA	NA	TGTGCCAGCAGCAAAAAAAAGGGAGTCGGACTAGCGGGAGGTCGATCTAGCACAGATACGCAGTATTTT	CASSKKKGVGLAGGRSSTDTQYF
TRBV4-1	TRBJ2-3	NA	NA	TGCGCCAGCAGCCAAGATTCGCCTGTTATCGATACGCAGTATTTT	CASSQDSPVIDTQYF
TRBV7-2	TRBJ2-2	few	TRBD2	TGTGCCAGCAGCTCGGGACTAATCACCGGGGAGCTGTTTTTT	CASSSGLITGELFF
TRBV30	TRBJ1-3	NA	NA	TGTGCCTGGAGGGGCAGGGAAAGCGGAAACACCATATATTTT	CAWRGRESGNTIYF
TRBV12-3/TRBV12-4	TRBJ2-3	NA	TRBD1	TGTGCCAGCAGTCCACGGACAGGCGAGTGGAGGACAGATACGCAGTATTTT	CASSPRTGEWRTDTQYF
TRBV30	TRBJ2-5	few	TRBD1	TGTGCCTTTTTACAGGGGGCGCGGGAGACCCAGTACTTC	CAFLQGARETQYF
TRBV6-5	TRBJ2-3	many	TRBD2	TGTGCCAGCAAACTAGCGGGCACAGATACGCAGTATTTT	CASKLAGTDTQYF
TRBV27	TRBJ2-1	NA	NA	TGTGCCAGCAGTTTGGGGGGGCCGGCTAGCAGGATCCAGTTCTTC	CASSLGGPASRIQFF
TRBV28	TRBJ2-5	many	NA	TGTGCCAGCAGCCTATTCCAAGAGACCCAGTACTTC	CASSLFQETQYF
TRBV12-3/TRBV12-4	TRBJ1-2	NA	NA	TGTGCCAGCAGTTTCAAGGGCTGGGACTATGGCTACACCTTC	CASSFKGWDYGYTF
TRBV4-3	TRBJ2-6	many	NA	TGCGCCAGCAGCCAAGATCCAGGCTTGAGCTCTGGGGCCAACGTCCTGACTTTC	CASSQDPGLSSGANVLTF
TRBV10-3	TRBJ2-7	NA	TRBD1	TGTGCCATCAGTGAGTTACAGGGGACGGGATACGAGCAGTACTTC	CAISELQGTGYEQYF
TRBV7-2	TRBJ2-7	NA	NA	TGTGCCAGCAGCTTAATCCCCTACGAGCAGTACTTC	CASSLIPYEQYF
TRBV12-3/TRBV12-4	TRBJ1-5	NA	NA	TGTGCCAGCAGTTCTACAGGGCACAATCAGCCCCAGCATTTT	CASSSTGHNQPQHF
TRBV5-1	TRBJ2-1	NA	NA	TGCGCCAGCAGCTTGGGCGTTAGTCTAAGTGAGCAGTTCTTC	CASSLGVSLSEQFF
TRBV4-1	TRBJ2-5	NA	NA	TGCGCCAGCAGCCAAGATTCGCAGGTCGGGTCGTACCAAGAGACCCAGTACTTC	CASSQDSQVGSYQETQYF
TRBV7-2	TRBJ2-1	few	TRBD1	TGTGCCAGCAGCTTTTCCGGGACAGGGTACAATGAGCAGTTCTTC	CASSFSGTGYNEQFF
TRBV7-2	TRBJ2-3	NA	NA	TGTGCCAGCGGACCGACGCGGGGGCAGAGCACAGATAGGCAGTATTTT	CASGPTRGQSTDRQYF
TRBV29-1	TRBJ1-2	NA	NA	TGCAGCGTTGAAGACTGGGGTACAGATGGCTACACCTTC	CSVEDWGTDGYTF
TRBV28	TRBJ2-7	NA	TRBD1	TGTGCCAGTGGACAGGGGCTAGCGGTCTCCTACGAGCAGTACTTC	CASGQGLAVSYEQYF
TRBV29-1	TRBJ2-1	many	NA	TGCAGCGTCTCTAACAATGAGCAGTTCTTC	CSVSNNEQFF
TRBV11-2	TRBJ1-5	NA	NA	TGTGCCAGCAGCGGAAGTTTTTCGAATCGGCCCCAGCATTTT	CASSGSFSNRPQHF
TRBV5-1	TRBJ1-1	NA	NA	TGCGCCAGCAGCTTGGGGGCAGGGCTGATTAACACTGAAGCTTTCTTT	CASSLGAGLINTEAFF
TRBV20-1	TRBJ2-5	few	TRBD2	TGCAGTGCTAGAGATCCGAGACTAGCGGGAGGGCCGCGAGAGACCCAGTACTTC	CSARDPRLAGGPRETQYF
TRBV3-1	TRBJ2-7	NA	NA	TGTGCCAGCAGCCAGCTCCCGGGACGGGCCTACGAGCAGTACTTC	CASSQLPGRAYEQYF
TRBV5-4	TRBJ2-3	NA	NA	TGTGCCAGCAGCCCGGGGCTAACCCCTAGCACAGATACGCAGTATTTT	CASSPGLTPSTDTQYF
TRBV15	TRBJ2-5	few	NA	TGTGCCACCAGCACCACCCGAGGGGTCCAAGAGACCCAGTACTTC	CATSTTRGVQETQYF
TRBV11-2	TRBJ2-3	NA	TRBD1	TGTGCCAGCAGCGCCCCCGGGACAGGGATTAGCGCAGATACGCAGTATTTT	CASSAPGTGISADTQYF